This passage covers 27 T cell receptor beta chains from one sample sequenced in a study of shared clonotypes between healthy human individuals. This table comes from immunoSEQ multiplex PCR, and its TCRdb copy is limited to in-frame clones, with some not included. This repertoire shows 2 million to 2.5 million clones, around 95% found once; its top ten account for 0.13%. Material: naive CD4+ T cells sorted from blood. The sample's subset: CD45RA+ positively selected. The receptors come from a man younger than 35 in good health.

The chain joins TRBV6-5 to TRBJ1-2; D unclear. Germline values: CDR1 MNHEY, CDR2 SVGAGI. V was trimmed by 2 bases and J by 6 bases, leaving 4 bases between them. The CDR3 covers 11 residues. CDR3 amino acids: CASSYGNGYTF. The CDR3, as DNA: TGTGCCAGCAGTTACGGGAATGGCTACACCTTC.

V and J are TRBV29-1 and TRBJ1-4, with D perhaps TRBD1 (5 bases). Germline V gene data show CDR1 as SQVTM and CDR2 as ANQGSEA. This CDR3 has 14 residues. CDR3 sequence: CGGCQAPTNEKLFF. CDR3 bases: TGCGGGGGGTGCCAGGCACCAACTAATGAAAAACTGTTTTTT.

V gene TRBV6-1 combines with J gene TRBJ2-7; 7 nucleotides match TRBD2. This CDR3 is built from 14 residues. The J segment lost 2 bases and the V segment lost 5 bases, leaving 6 bases of the junction unmatched. Per the germline V gene, CDR1 is MNHNS and CDR2 is SASEGT. The CDR3 DNA reads TGTGCCAGCAGTACTACGGGAGGAACCTACGAGCAGTACTTC. It encodes CASSTTGGTYEQYF.

This clone was seen once. The chain recombines TRBV7-9 with TRBJ2-2; D is tentatively TRBD1 or TRBD2 (5 bases each). Germline CDR1 and CDR2: SEHNR and FQNEAQ (reference sequence). The germline V and J ends were trimmed by 4 bases and 4 bases, with 13 bases remaining between them. This CDR3 comprises 15 residues. CDR3 nucleotides: TGTGCCAGCAGCTCGGGACCGACGGTCACCGGGGAGCTGTTTTTT. Translation: CASSSGPTVTGELFF.

This clone appeared a single time. Compared with germline, one end of the junction differs, possibly owing to a read error. This chain links TRBV30 with TRBJ1-2, with D tentatively TRBD1 (6 bases). Germline lookup yields CDR1 GTSNPN and CDR2 SVGIG (reference sequence). The CDR3 extends over 14 amino acids. CDR3 sequence (DNA): TGTGCCTTGAGTTTAAATACAGGGATAGGGGGCTACACCTTC. Translating gives CALSLNTGIGGYTF.

The chain combines TRBV13 with TRBJ1-1, with D perhaps matching TRBD1 (5 bases). Trimming took off 5 bases at V and 5 bases at J, with 9 bases between the two ends. Germline CDR1 is PRHDT and CDR2 is FYEKMQ (reference sequence). This CDR3 comprises 12 residues. The CDR3 protein is CASSPGWTEAFF. CDR3 DNA sequence: TGTGCCAGCAGCCCAGGGTGGACTGAAGCTTTCTTT.

The V and J genes are TRBV7-9 and TRBJ2-7; D not certain. The CDR3 is made up of 13 amino acids. Germline CDR1 and CDR2: SEHNR and FQNEAQ (reference sequence). V lost 5 bases and J 7 bases, leaving 15 bases between the germline ends. CDR3: CASSLNSGKEQYF. The CDR3 DNA sequence: TGTGCCAGCAGCCTAAATTCCGGAAAGGAGCAGTACTTC.

This clone was recorded once. The J gene is TRBJ2-5, the V gene TRBV5-1, with 7 bases identical to TRBD2. CDR1 SGHRS and CDR2 YFSETQ come from the germline V gene. The V and J ends lost 0 bases and 4 bases, in that order; junction bases with no gene match: 9. The CDR3 extends over 16 amino acids. The CDR3: CASSLEVAGEGETQYF. CDR3 DNA sequence: TGCGCCAGCAGCTTGGAGGTGGCGGGAGAGGGAGAGACCCAGTACTTC.

The rearrangement uses TRBV5-4 and TRBJ2-7; 12 positions match TRBD2. The germline gives CDR1 SGHNT, CDR2 YYREEE (reference sequence). J lost 6 bases, V lost 9 bases, and 4 bases had no gene match. The CDR3 extends over 12 amino acids. The CDR3 sequence is CATQLAGGEQYF. Written as DNA, the CDR3 is TGTGCCACCCAACTAGCGGGAGGCGAGCAGTACTTC. Supplemented by reference TRBV5-4 and TRBJ2-7, the full variable domain reads ETGVTQSPTHLIKTRGQQVTLRCSSQSGHNTVSWYQQALGQGPQFIFQYYREEENGRGNFPPRFSGLQFPNYSSELNVNALELDDSALYLCATQLAGGEQYFGPGTRLTVT.

CDR3 residues: CARSNFGQGSRLTSLYEQYF. The DNA for the CDR3 is TGTGCCAGATCCAATTTCGGACAGGGCTCTAGGTTGACCTCACTCTACGAGCAGTACTTC. This chain joins TRBV2 and TRBJ2-7, with TRBD1 identical over 8 bases. V lost 9 bases and J lost 3; bases outside the gene matches: 28. The germline V gene encodes CDR1 SNHLY and CDR2 FYNNEI. The CDR3 spans 20 residues. Variable domain in full (rest from reference TRBV2 and TRBJ2-7): EPEVTQTPSHQVTQMGQEVILRCVPISNHLYFYWYRQILGQKVEFLVSFYNNEISEKSEIFDDQFSVERPDGSNFTLKIRSTKLEDSAMYFCARSNFGQGSRLTSLYEQYFGPGTRLTVT.

This chain links TRBV9 with TRBJ2-2, with 9 positions matching TRBD2. The V gene's germline CDR1 is SGDLS and CDR2 YYNGEE. V trimming: 1 base; J trimming: 4 bases; junction bases outside the gene matches: 5. The length of the CDR3 is 16 residues. The CDR3 DNA reads as TGTGCCAGCAGCGTACTTGCGGGGGGGCCCACCGGGGAGCTGTTTTTT. It translates to CASSVLAGGPTGELFF.

This chain joins TRBV7-2 and TRBJ1-2, with D possibly being TRBD1 (5 bases). The V and J ends lost 6 bases and 3 bases respectively, with 8 bases between them. The germline CDR1 and CDR2 sequences are SGHTA and FQGNSA. The CDR3 runs 12 residues. Written as DNA, the CDR3 is TGTGCCAGCAGGGGGCAGGACTATGGCTACACCTTC. It codes for CASRGQDYGYTF. The full variable domain, with the rest looked up from reference TRBV7-2 and TRBJ1-2, is GAGVSQSPSNKVTEKGKDVELRCDPISGHTALYWYRQSLGQGLEFLIYFQGNSAPDKSGLPSDRFSAERTGGSVSTLTIQRTQQEDSAVYLCASRGQDYGYTFGSGTRLTVV.

The chain links TRBV11-2 to TRBJ2-1; TRBD2 agrees at 8 bases. The CDR3 covers 18 residues. V was clipped by 0 bases and J by 6 bases; unmatched bases: 13. CDR1 SGHAT and CDR2 FQNNGV come from the germline V gene. The CDR3 bases are TGTGCCAGCAGCTTAGATACCCTGAGCCTAGCGGGCCTCAATGAGCAGTTCTTC. This translates into CASSLDTLSLAGLNEQFF.

The rearrangement links TRBV5-1 to TRBJ1-1; maybe TRBD1 (6 bases). Trimming pared 4 bases from V and 1 base from J, leaving 14 bases between. The CDR3 length is 15 residues. Per germline, CDR1 SGHRS and CDR2 YFSETQ. CDR3 amino acids: CASSGTGRANTEAFF. CDR3 DNA sequence: TGCGCCAGCAGCGGAACAGGGAGGGCGAACACTGAAGCTTTCTTT.

The chain uses TRBV30 and TRBJ1-4; no definite D call. This CDR3 spans 14 amino acids. Trimming cost V 3 bases and J 3 bases, with 11 bases left between them. CDR1 and CDR2 (germline): GTSNPN, SVGIG (reference sequence). DNA for the CDR3: TGTGCCTGGAGGCCCAAAGGGCCTAATGAAAAACTGTTTTTT. It specifies CAWRPKGPNEKLFF.

In its sample, this clone was seen once. This chain joins TRBV19 and TRBJ2-7, with a weak D call TRBD2 (6 bases). The germline gives CDR1 LNHDA, CDR2 SQIVND (reference sequence). The CDR3 has 15 residues. V dropped 0 bases and J dropped 0 bases, with 9 bases sitting between them. CDR3 DNA sequence: TGTGCCAGTAGTATAGAGGCGGGGTACTCCTACGAGCAGTACTTC. Amino acids: CASSIEAGYSYEQYF.

The chain links TRBV6-5 to TRBJ2-7; TRBD2 matches 9 bases. This CDR3 spans 14 amino acids. V was pared by 6 bases and J by 9 bases, with 12 bases of the junction left unmatched. Germline V CDR1 and CDR2: MNHEY, SVGAGI. The CDR3 region is CASSPGTSFSRQYF. CDR3 bases: TGTGCCAGCAGCCCCGGGACTAGCTTTTCGCGGCAGTACTTC.

The V call is TRBV1, the J call TRBJ1-2. TRBV1 is described as a pseudogene. This CDR3 contains 10 residues. CDR3 sequence reads: CTSSDDGYTF. The CDR3 DNA is TGCACCAGCTCAGACGATGGCTACACCTTC.

This chain links TRBV30 with TRBJ2-7, with 7 bases aligning to TRBD1. Germline CDR1 GTSNPN, CDR2 SVGIG (reference sequence). The ends lost 1 base at V and 7 bases at J; junction bases unmatched: 7. The CDR3 is 13 residues long. The DNA of the CDR3 is TGTGCCTGGAGTGCTCAGGGGGTAAAGGAGCAGTACTTC. Encoded protein: CAWSAQGVKEQYF.

The sample holds one count of this clone. The V and J genes are TRBV2 and TRBJ1-2; D might be TRBD1 (6 bases). Trimming stripped 7 bases from V and 0 bases from J, with 12 bases between. This CDR3 has 14 amino acids. Germline V gene data show CDR1 as SNHLY and CDR2 as FYNNEI. The DNA of the CDR3 is TGTGCCAGCACCCCGGACAGAGCTAACTATGGCTACACCTTC. Protein: CASTPDRANYGYTF.

V is TRBV10-3 and J is TRBJ2-7; D might be TRBD2 (6 bases). The germline V and J ends were trimmed by 7 bases and 5 bases, with 15 bases remaining between them. This CDR3 region has 13 residues. The V gene's germline CDR1 is ENHRY and CDR2 SYGVKD. CDR3 nucleotide sequence: TGTGCCATCAAGGCCCGGGAGTCGGACGAGCAGTACTTC. Its protein is CAIKARESDEQYF.

The V call is TRBV7-9, the J call TRBJ1-2; D not certain. Trimming pared 0 bases from V and 0 bases from J, leaving 8 bases between. Germline V gives CDR1 SEHNR, CDR2 FQNEAQ (reference sequence). The length of the CDR3 is 15 residues. The CDR3 DNA is TGTGCCAGCAGCTTAGCGCGCCAGGCTAACTATGGCTACACCTTC. This gives the protein CASSLARQANYGYTF. The whole variable domain, remainder taken from reference TRBV7-9 and TRBJ1-2, is DTGVSQNPRHKITKRGQNVTFRCDPISEHNRLYWYRQTLGQGPEFLTYFQNEAQLEKSRLLSDRFSAERPKGSFSTLEIQRTEQGDSAMYLCASSLARQANYGYTFGSGTRLTVV.

This clone was seen a single time. This rearrangement joins TRBV5-1 to TRBJ2-2; no firm D call. Germline CDR1 and CDR2: SGHRS and YFSETQ. Trimming stripped 0 bases from V and 5 bases from J, with 14 bases between. The CDR3 covers 16 residues. CDR3 sequence: CASSLAAIGNTGELFF. The DNA for the CDR3 is TGCGCCAGCAGCTTGGCCGCGATTGGGAATACCGGGGAGCTGTTTTTT.

The V call is TRBV4-1, the J call TRBJ2-3, with 10 bases identical to TRBD1. Trimming cost V 5 bases and J 4 bases; bases outside gene matches: 6. CDR1 is MGHRA and CDR2 is YSYEKL in the germline V gene. The CDR3 runs to 15 residues. The CDR3 DNA follows: TGCGCCAGCAGCGCCCCCGGGACAGGGGCAGATACGCAGTATTTT. Its translation: CASSAPGTGADTQYF.

The V and J genes are TRBV7-9 and TRBJ2-1, with D perhaps matching TRBD1 (6 bases). The CDR3 extends over 12 amino acids. Germline assignment: CDR1 SEHNR and CDR2 FQNEAQ (reference sequence). Trimming removed 3 bases at V and 12 bases at J, with 12 bases between. Here the CDR3 reads CASSLEQGGQFF. The CDR3 DNA reads TGTGCCAGCAGCTTGGAACAGGGTGGGCAGTTCTTC.

This chain links TRBV4-3 with TRBJ2-4; D is undetermined. There are 15 residues in the CDR3. Trimming pared 4 bases from V and 0 bases from J, leaving 10 bases between. CDR1 LGHNA and CDR2 YSLEER come from the germline V gene. CDR3: CASSRDIEAKNIQYF. The CDR3 coding sequence is TGCGCCAGCAGCCGAGACATTGAAGCCAAAAACATTCAGTACTTC.

This rearrangement joins TRBV2 to TRBJ1-5, with 8 bases that match TRBD1. J lost 9 bases, V lost 6 bases, and 25 bases had no gene match. Germline CDR1 is SNHLY and CDR2 is FYNNEI. This CDR3 contains 19 residues. The CDR3 region has the DNA TGTGCCAGCAGCGACCTTCTAGGAGGGACAGGAGTGCCGAGGACGCCCCAGCATTTT. Protein sequence: CASSDLLGGTGVPRTPQHF.